This T cell receptor beta chain was documented in a study of T cell responses to AZD1222 COVID-19 vaccine. Study outcomes and limitations: Spike as a whole was targeted by vaccine-associated CD4 TCRs, dominant at 160-218 and 743-854.

Regarding this clone: Its cognate antigen is unknown.

Trimming stripped 2 bases from V and 4 bases from J, with 12 bases between. This CDR3 contains 15 residues. TCRdb's copy holds only in-frame clones and misses some; the assay was immunoSEQ multiplex PCR. This sample has about 140,000 clones, with 91% found just once. This specimen consisted of peripheral blood, obtained on day 0 of AZD1222 vaccination. The rearrangement uses TRBV6-7 and TRBJ2-1, with a weak D call TRBD1 (5 bases). TRBV6-7 is designated an ORF whose function remains uncertain. This sequence originates from an adult in good health. The chain's CDR3 is CASSYGHNIYNEQFF. The CDR3 region has the DNA TGTGCCAGCAGTTACGGACATAACATATACAATGAGCAGTTCTTC.